The 18 T cell receptor beta chains below come from one sample, sequenced in a study of blood T cell repertoires in COVID-19 (TCRdb year 2020). Library preparation employed the immunoSEQ multiplex PCR assay. As stored in TCRdb, this immuneACCESS dataset retains in-frame rearrangements with V and J assigned. A fraction of the clones does not appear; measured against another copy, unresolved V genes explain less than half of the discrepancy, and the remainder lacks a known reason. The sample table shows some 130,000 clones, and about 85% are seen once. The ten largest make up roughly 4.5% of the sample. Source material: peripheral blood. The receptors shown here come from a human donor in a cohort sampled during active COVID-19.

The chain combines TRBV5-8 with TRBJ2-5; 7 nucleotides agree with TRBD1. Trimming removed 2 bases from V and 2 bases from J; junction bases left unmatched: 6. Germline V CDR1 and CDR2: SGHTS, YDEGEE. The CDR3 is made up of 15 amino acids. CDR3 residues: CASSFGTANQETQYF. DNA of the CDR3: TGTGCCAGCAGCTTCGGGACAGCGAATCAAGAGACCCAGTACTTC.

In nucleotides, the CDR3 is TGCAGCGTAAAACACCCAGGGGGCTTCACCGGGGAGCTGTTTTTT. Protein sequence: CSVKHPGGFTGELFF. V usage is TRBV29-1 and J usage is TRBJ2-2, with 8 nucleotides matching TRBD1. Germline CDR1 SQVTM, CDR2 ANQGSEA. With 6 bases clipped from V and 4 bases from J, the junction kept 10 bases outside the gene matches. This CDR3 is 15 amino acids long.

The chain joins TRBV6-2 or TRBV6-3 to TRBJ2-7; the D gene is possibly TRBD2 (5 bases). Trimming shortened V by 6 bases and J by 2 bases, and 11 bases separated the two germline ends. The germline V gene has CDR1 MNHEY and CDR2 SVGEGT. This CDR3 has 13 amino acids. The CDR3 nucleotides read TGTGCCAGCAGCCCAGGACTGACCTACGAGCAGTACTTC. Translating gives CASSPGLTYEQYF.

This clone was recorded only once. The V call is TRBV11-3, the J call TRBJ1-1, with D perhaps matching TRBD1 (5 bases). V shed 6 bases and J shed 11 bases, with 13 bases lying between them. Germline CDR1 and CDR2: SGHNT and YENEEA. The CDR3 consists of 11 residues. In DNA, the CDR3 is TGTGCCAGCAGTGGATCAGGGCTGGCTTTCTTT. It codes for CASSGSGLAFF.

The chain joins TRBV6-6 to TRBJ1-2, with 10 nucleotides matching TRBD1. J lost 5 bases, V lost 4 bases, and 7 bases had no gene match. Germline CDR1 is MNHNY and CDR2 is SVGAGI (reference sequence). This CDR3 region has 15 residues. For the CDR3, the DNA is TGTGCCAGCAGTTTGGCCCCGGGACAGGGGTATGGCTACACCTTC. Translating it yields CASSLAPGQGYGYTF.

The rearrangement joins TRBV12-3 or TRBV12-4 to TRBJ2-5; D gene unclear. Trimming removed 2 bases at V and 2 bases at J, with 6 bases between. The length of the CDR3 is 13 residues. The CDR3 here is CASSLQIQETQYF. The CDR3 region has the DNA TGTGCCAGCAGTTTACAAATTCAAGAGACCCAGTACTTC.

A few counts support this clone. The gene calls are TRBV5-5 and TRBJ2-7, with D possibly being TRBD2 (5 bases). V gave up 2 bases and J gave up 7 bases, with 10 bases separating them. Germline assignment: CDR1 SGHKS and CDR2 YYEKEE (reference sequence). The CDR3 is made up of 12 amino acids. The CDR3 sequence: CASSFVGIEQYV. Written as DNA, the CDR3 is TGTGCCAGCAGCTTCGTCGGGATAGAGCAGTACGTC.

This clone has only a few counts. DNA of the CDR3: TGTGCCTTGTCGACAGGGACTGGAAACACCATATATTTT. It yields the protein CALSTGTGNTIYF. The rearrangement uses TRBV30 and TRBJ1-3; TRBD1 agrees at 7 bases. Looked up from germline, CDR1 is GTSNPN and CDR2 is SVGIG (reference sequence). This CDR3 has 13 residues. V lost 7 bases and J lost 2; bases outside the gene matches: 5. Full variable domain (rest looked up from reference TRBV30 and TRBJ1-3): SQTIHQWPATLVQPVGSPLSLECTVEGTSNPNLYWYRQAAGRGLQLLFYSVGIGQISSEVPQNLSASRPQDRQFILSSKKLLLSDSGFYLCALSTGTGNTIYFGEGSWLTVV.

This sequence joins TRBV11-2 and TRBJ2-1; TRBD1 aligns across 9 bases. V was pared by 1 base and J by 9 bases, with 7 bases of the junction left unmatched. Germline loops: CDR1 SGHAT, CDR2 FQNNGV. This CDR3 is 15 amino acids long. In DNA form, the CDR3 reads TGTGCCAGCAGCTTAGCTGGACAGGGGTTTGTTGAGCAGTTCTTC. This gives the protein CASSLAGQGFVEQFF.

The chain employs TRBV7-8 and TRBJ1-4; perhaps TRBD1 as D (6 bases). Germline assignment: CDR1 SGHVS and CDR2 FQNEAQ. This CDR3 has 15 residues. V lost 5 bases, J lost 1 base, and 11 bases lay in between. The CDR3 DNA reads TGTGCCAGCAGCGTCCAGGGGCTAACTAATGAAAAACTGTTTTTT. Translation: CASSVQGLTNEKLFF.

This chain joins TRBV19 and TRBJ1-2, with 9 bases fitting TRBD1. Germline V gene data show CDR1 as LNHDA and CDR2 as SQIVND (reference sequence). The CDR3 runs 14 residues. Unmatched junction bases numbered 2, after V lost 3 bases and J lost 3 bases. The DNA of the CDR3 is TGTGCCAGTAGTATGGGGACAGGGCACTATGGCTACACCTTC. Translating it yields CASSMGTGHYGYTF.

The V and J genes are TRBV7-2 and TRBJ2-1, with D possibly TRBD2 on 6 matching bases. With 0 bases removed from V and 6 bases from J, the gap between germline ends came to 12 bases. The length of the CDR3 is 15 residues. Looked up from germline, CDR1 is SGHTA and CDR2 is FQGNSA. As DNA, the CDR3 is TGTGCCAGCAGCTTAGCTGGAGGGCCGGGCAATGAGCAGTTCTTC. This gives the protein CASSLAGGPGNEQFF.

The chain carries TRBV5-1 and TRBJ1-2, with D possibly being TRBD1 (5 bases). Per the germline V gene, CDR1 is SGHRS and CDR2 is YFSETQ. CDR3 length equals 11 residues. Trimming stripped 0 bases from V and 14 bases from J, with 11 bases between. The CDR3 coding sequence is TGCGCCAGCAGCTTGGAGGGCAGGGCTACCTTC. Its protein is CASSLEGRATF. The full variable domain, completed using reference TRBV5-1 and TRBJ1-2, is KAGVTQTPRYLIKTRGQQVTLSCSPISGHRSVSWYQQTPGQGLQFLFEYFSETQRNKGNFPGRFSGRQFSNSRSEMNVSTLELGDSALYLCASSLEGRATFGSGTRLTVV.

V is TRBV11-3 and J is TRBJ1-1; the D gene is possibly TRBD1 (6 bases). The CDR3 sequence is 14 residues long. Germline CDR1 and CDR2: SGHNT and YENEEA. The V end lost 5 bases, the J end lost 1 base, and 11 bases lay between the germline ends. Here the CDR3 reads CASSLRGGNTEAFF. DNA of the CDR3: TGTGCCAGCAGCCTGAGAGGGGGGAACACTGAAGCTTTCTTT.

The chain uses TRBV30 and TRBJ2-1, with a weak D call TRBD2 (7 bases). Germline V gene lookup returns CDR1 GTSNPN and CDR2 SVGIG (reference sequence). The CDR3 sequence is 14 residues long. V lost 6 bases and J 3 bases, leaving 15 bases between the germline ends. This chain's CDR3 is CACGGRGFYNEQFF. CDR3 DNA sequence: TGTGCCTGTGGGGGGAGGGGGTTCTACAATGAGCAGTTCTTC.

The chain is built from TRBV19 and TRBJ2-1, with D unresolved. Germline-derived CDR1 and CDR2 are LNHDA and SQIVND (reference sequence). V dropped 1 base and J dropped 4 bases, with 11 bases sitting between them. CDR3 length: 15 amino acids. The CDR3 DNA reads as TGTGCCAGTAGTATAGTGGCCGATATATACAATGAGCAGTTCTTC. It is translated as CASSIVADIYNEQFF.

The chain joins TRBV30 to TRBJ1-5; D remains unclear. The CDR3 is 13 residues long. The germline CDR1 and CDR2 sequences are GTSNPN and SVGIG (reference sequence). V was trimmed by 0 bases and J by 4 bases, leaving 7 bases between them. CDR3 loop: CAWSVGGNQPQHF. Here the CDR3 DNA reads TGTGCCTGGAGTGTCGGAGGTAATCAGCCCCAGCATTTT.

This clone was counted between two and nine times. This chain joins TRBV7-9 and TRBJ1-1; tentatively, D is TRBD1 (6 bases). This CDR3 spans 14 amino acids. Germline V gives CDR1 SEHNR, CDR2 FQNEAQ (reference sequence). V was shortened by 5 bases and J by 2 bases, with 12 bases between the two germline ends. CDR3 coding DNA: TGTGCCAGCAGCCACAACAGGGATAACACTGAAGCTTTCTTT. Translating gives CASSHNRDNTEAFF.